This paragraph covers one T cell receptor beta chain sequence. The protocol was immunoSEQ multiplex PCR, while the TCRdb copy is restricted to in-frame clones and leaves out a portion. The sample has over 350,000 clones, about 95% seen once; the top ten hold 0.02%. The trim removed 5 bases at V and 3 bases at J, leaving 4 bases unmatched. The CDR3 runs 13 residues. Germline CDR1 reads SGHVS; CDR2 reads FNYEAQ. These data originate in a study of shared T cell receptors in the human thymus. The receptor was isolated from a human donor. The sample was thymocytes. V is TRBV7-6 and J is TRBJ2-7, with TRBD1 matching 7 bases. The CDR3 DNA sequence: TGTGCCAGCAGCACGGGACAGCTCTACGAGCAGTACTTC. Translated, it gives CASSTGQLYEQYF.